The 6 T cell receptor beta chains given below trace back to one sample, sequenced in a study of T cell responses to AZD1222 COVID-19 vaccine. Assay: immunoSEQ multiplex PCR; the TCRdb copy retains only in-frame clones and omits some. The table shows roughly 120,000 clones, with about 90% occurring only once. This sample comprised peripheral blood, obtained on day 0 of AZD1222 vaccination. The origin of the receptors is an adult in good health.

This rearrangement joins TRBV6-2 or TRBV6-3 to TRBJ1-5; D may be TRBD1 (5 bases). This CDR3 has 15 residues. With 5 bases removed from V and 4 bases from J, the gap between germline ends came to 15 bases. Germline assignment: CDR1 MNHEY and CDR2 SVGEGT. In nucleotides, the CDR3 is TGTGCCAGCAGTGCGCAGTGGGACGCTAATCAGCCCCAGCATTTT. Amino acid sequence: CASSAQWDANQPQHF.

This rearrangement joins TRBV7-9 to TRBJ1-1; tentatively, D is TRBD1 (6 bases). Germline-derived CDR1 and CDR2 are SEHNR and FQNEAQ (reference sequence). The CDR3 covers 14 residues. V was pared by 5 bases and J by 0 bases, with 10 bases between. CDR3 amino acids: CASSLGHMNTEAFF. CDR3 nucleotide sequence: TGTGCCAGCAGCCTGGGACACATGAACACTGAAGCTTTCTTT.

This clone was seen just once. This chain connects TRBV6-6 to TRBJ2-3; weak D call: TRBD2 (7 bases). V lost 5 bases and J 6 bases, leaving 24 bases between the germline ends. CDR3 size: 17 residues. Germline CDR1 MNHNY, CDR2 SVGAGI (reference sequence). CDR3 in DNA: TGTGCCAGCAGTCAAAGGGGGGGAGGCGGGGCCAGGGATACGCAGTATTTT. Protein sequence: CASSQRGGGGARDTQYF.

The chain is built from TRBV5-5 and TRBJ2-3, with 8 positions matching TRBD2. The germline CDR1 and CDR2 sequences are SGHKS and YYEKEE (reference sequence). The CDR3 has 15 residues. J was trimmed by 7 bases and V by 0 bases; bases with no gene match: 7. The CDR3 coding sequence is TGTGCCAGCAGCTTGGACCCAGCGGGGGCGAATACGCAGTATTTT. This gives the protein CASSLDPAGANTQYF.

The CDR3 sequence is CAISDPGRKGETQYF. CDR3 bases: TGTGCCATCAGTGATCCGGGACGGAAGGGAGAGACCCAGTACTTC. The rearrangement joins TRBV10-3 to TRBJ2-5; D could derive from TRBD1 or TRBD2 (5 bases each). The germline V and J ends were trimmed by 3 bases and 4 bases, with 15 bases remaining between them. Germline V gene lookup returns CDR1 ENHRY and CDR2 SYGVKD. This CDR3 contains 15 residues.

As concerns this clone: Mismatch with germline at one junction end may stem from a read error. DNA of the CDR3: TGTGCCAGCAGCTCTTATTCCGGGACAGGAATCCACTTC. It encodes CASSSYSGTGIHF. The genes are TRBV7-8 and TRBJ2-5, with 8 bases matching TRBD1. The CDR3 sequence is 13 residues long. Germline CDR1 SGHVS, CDR2 FQNEAQ.